The present entry profiles one T cell receptor (beta chain) with its context. The entry originates in a study of blood T cell repertoires in COVID-19. The wider study: Samples representing acute and convalescent COVID-19 were sourced from the United States, Italy and Spain.

V lost 6 bases, J lost 5 bases, and 13 bases lay in between. The germline V gene has CDR1 SGHNT and CDR2 YENEEA. The CDR3 consists of 14 residues. Original analysis: Researchers report that nucleated cell counts were estimated from reference gene primer amplification. Data came from immunoSEQ multiplex PCR; TCRdb stores just in-frame clones and leaves some out. V, J and clone size were drawn from that table, and D and trimming were deduced from the DNA. In the table there are 35,000 to 50,000 clones, approximately 85% of which are singletons. The sequencing input was peripheral blood. This TCR was recovered from a man between 60 and 70 years old with acute or convalescent COVID-19. V and J are TRBV11-3 and TRBJ2-2; D might be TRBD2 (6 bases). CDR3 in amino acids: CASRKGGDTGELFF. The DNA for the CDR3 is TGTGCCAGCAGAAAGGGCGGGGATACCGGGGAGCTGTTTTTT.